Listed below are T cell receptor beta chains from one sample, sequenced in a study of response to subunit inactivated influenza vaccine. TCRdb re-analysed the RT-PCR reads in MiXCR, keeping a single row per CDR3 protein. This sample yields around 520,000 distinct CDR3 sequences, of which about 25% are seen a single time; approximately 1.9% belongs to the top ten. The sample was CD4+ T cells sorted from PBMCs, taken 5 to 6 days after vaccination. These receptors came from a man aged 50 or older who received an inactivated influenza vaccine. Both conserved end residues are part of each CDR3. The D gene is left open where the match is weak. Expanded clones get a size class; other rows say once, few or many, or leave the size out.

NA,TRBJ2-5,NA,TRBV7-9,CASSLETATATQYF,TGTGCCAGCAGCCTGGAGACAGCGACGGCAACCCAGTACTTC
TRBD1,TRBJ2-7,few,TRBV7-9,CASSPPGQGFPYEQYF,TGTGCCAGCAGCCCCCCAGGACAGGGTTTTCCCTACGAGCAGTACTTC
TRBD1,TRBJ1-5,few,TRBV7-2,CASSAGQGKGQPQHF,TGTGCCAGCAGCGCGGGACAGGGAAAGGGGCAGCCCCAGCATTTT
TRBD1,TRBJ2-7,once,TRBV20-1,CSARSGTVYEQYF,TGCAGTGCTAGATCGGGGACAGTCTACGAGCAGTACTTC
TRBD2,TRBJ2-1,NA,TRBV9,CASSPWGGSHNEQFF,TGTGCCAGCAGCCCCTGGGGCGGGAGCCACAATGAGCAGTTCTTC
TRBD1,TRBJ1-5,NA,TRBV5-8,CASSLDRGQSRGQPQHF,TGTGCCAGCAGCCTCGACCGGGGACAGTCTAGAGGTCAGCCCCAGCATTTT
NA,TRBJ2-7,few,TRBV5-1,CASSFGGPDEQYF,TGCGCCAGCAGCTTCGGAGGGCCCGACGAGCAGTACTTC
TRBD1,TRBJ2-2,NA,TRBV9,CASSAGQAGELFF,TGTGCCAGCAGCGCGGGACAGGCCGGGGAGCTGTTTTTT
TRBD2,TRBJ2-5,NA,TRBV6-2/TRBV6-3,CASSYASGGDPRETQYF,TGTGCCAGCAGTTACGCAAGCGGGGGAGACCCCCGTGAGACCCAGTACTTC
NA,TRBJ2-1,NA,TRBV6-1,CASSEAWASNEQFF,TGTGCCAGCAGTGAAGCGTGGGCGAGCAATGAGCAGTTCTTC
NA,TRBJ2-2,NA,TRBV4-3,CASSQDQNTGELFF,TGCGCCAGCAGCCAAGATCAGAACACCGGGGAGCTGTTTTTT
TRBD1,TRBJ2-1,NA,TRBV5-6,CASSRDRGLYNEQFF,TGTGCCAGCAGCCGGGACAGGGGGCTCTACAATGAGCAGTTCTTC
NA,TRBJ2-1,many,TRBV12-3/TRBV12-4,CASRGTRATPYNEQFF,TGTGCCAGCAGGGGGACTCGCGCTACCCCCTACAATGAGCAGTTCTTC
TRBD1,TRBJ2-3,NA,TRBV5-1,CASTTTGDDTQYF,TGCGCCAGCACGACCACAGGGGATGATACGCAGTATTTT
NA,TRBJ1-6,many,TRBV5-1,CASSLAEDSPLHF,TGCGCCAGCAGCTTGGCCGAGGATTCACCCCTCCACTTT
NA,TRBJ1-5,few,TRBV28,CASSNPYGAGNQPQHF,TGTGCCAGCAGTAATCCCTATGGTGCAGGGAATCAGCCCCAGCATTTT
TRBD2,TRBJ2-3,few,TRBV7-2,CASSWGLAGADTQYF,TGTGCCAGCAGCTGGGGACTAGCGGGAGCAGATACGCAGTATTTT
NA,TRBJ2-1,few,TRBV5-1,CASSLGVPSNEQFF,TGCGCCAGCAGCTTAGGCGTGCCCAGCAATGAGCAGTTCTTC
TRBD2,TRBJ2-5,once,TRBV3-1,CASSQDHQAGKTQYF,TGTGCCAGCAGCCAAGATCACCAAGCGGGGAAGACCCAGTACTTC
TRBD2,TRBJ2-3,few,TRBV9,CASSPQAGGSTDTQYF,TGTGCCAGCAGCCCCCAGGCGGGAGGGAGCACAGATACGCAGTATTTT
NA,TRBJ2-7,NA,TRBV6-1,CASRRRVGLSYEQYF,TGTGCCAGCAGGAGGAGGGTCGGGCTTTCCTACGAGCAGTACTTC
TRBD2,TRBJ2-1,few,TRBV7-3,CASSLSGGFYNEQFF,TGTGCCAGCAGCCTTTCGGGAGGTTTCTACAATGAGCAGTTCTTC
NA,TRBJ1-2,NA,TRBV30,CAWSVTGARVYGYTF,TGTGCCTGGAGTGTAACGGGGGCGCGAGTTTATGGCTACACCTTC
NA,TRBJ1-5,NA,TRBV3-1,CASSQGTVNQPQHF,TGTGCCAGCAGCCAAGGTACAGTCAATCAGCCCCAGCATTTT
NA,TRBJ2-1,few,TRBV10-3,CAISEGALEQFF,TGTGCCATCAGTGAGGGGGCTTTAGAGCAGTTCTTC
NA,TRBJ1-1,NA,TRBV12-3/TRBV12-4,CASSLLQDTEAFF,TGTGCCAGCAGTTTATTACAGGACACTGAAGCTTTCTTT
NA,TRBJ1-1,NA,TRBV6-1,CASSRGPGNTEAFF,TGTGCCAGCAGCCGGGGGCCGGGGAACACTGAAGCTTTCTTT
NA,TRBJ1-1,NA,TRBV5-1,CASTPTVASGEAFF,TGCGCCAGCACCCCGACAGTGGCCAGCGGTGAAGCTTTCTTT
TRBD2,TRBJ2-3,few,TRBV6-5,CASSSLAAGGQYF,TGTGCCAGCAGTTCCCTAGCGGCCGGGGGGCAGTATTTT
NA,TRBJ2-2,NA,TRBV5-1,CASSLGATTTGELFF,TGCGCCAGCAGCTTGGGGGCTACAACCACCGGGGAGCTGTTTTTT
NA,TRBJ1-6,NA,TRBV18,CASSPVDRKIGSPLHF,TGTGCCAGCTCACCAGTGGACCGTAAGATAGGATCACCCCTCCACTTT
TRBD1,TRBJ1-5,few,TRBV7-2,CASSQTGGSNQPQHF,TGTGCCAGCAGCCAGACAGGGGGCTCGAATCAGCCCCAGCATTTT
TRBD2,TRBJ2-1,NA,TRBV29-1,CSVGLAGNYNEQFF,TGCAGCGTTGGACTAGCGGGAAACTACAATGAGCAGTTCTTC
TRBD1,TRBJ2-7,NA,TRBV20-1,CSITGDYEQYF,TGCAGTATCACAGGGGACTACGAGCAGTACTTC
NA,TRBJ2-3,NA,TRBV7-9,CASSFVNTQYF,TGTGCCAGCAGCTTTGTAAATACGCAGTATTTT
TRBD2,TRBJ2-3,few,TRBV5-1,CASSFGLAGRSTDTQYF,TGCGCCAGCAGCTTTGGACTAGCGGGGCGTAGCACAGATACGCAGTATTTT
NA,TRBJ1-1,NA,TRBV10-3,CAISESTGPLNTEAFF,TGTGCCATCAGTGAGTCGACGGGACCGTTGAACACTGAAGCTTTCTTT
TRBD2,TRBJ2-7,NA,TRBV6-5,CASSYSSGRSYEQYF,TGTGCCAGCAGTTACTCTAGCGGGAGATCCTACGAGCAGTACTTC
TRBD2,TRBJ2-1,NA,TRBV20-1,CNARATSGRTYNEQFF,TGCAATGCTAGAGCTACTAGCGGGAGGACCTACAATGAGCAGTTCTTC
NA,TRBJ2-5,few,TRBV6-1,CASSPSVGETQYF,TGTGCCAGCAGCCCCTCTGTTGGGGAGACCCAGTACTTC
NA,TRBJ2-3,NA,TRBV3-1,CASSQGQGGSADTQYF,TGTGCCAGCAGCCAAGGACAGGGAGGGAGCGCAGATACGCAGTATTTT
TRBD2,TRBJ2-7,few,TRBV7-2,CASSLASGSFYEQYF,TGTGCCAGCAGCTTAGCTAGCGGGAGTTTCTACGAGCAGTACTTC
TRBD2,TRBJ2-5,few,TRBV29-1,CSVEEVLAGVETQYF,TGCAGCGTTGAAGAAGTGCTAGCGGGAGTAGAGACCCAGTACTTC
NA,TRBJ1-2,few,TRBV10-3,CAISESNSPYGYTF,TGTGCCATCAGTGAGTCTAACAGCCCTTATGGCTACACCTTC
NA,TRBJ1-4,NA,TRBV27,CASSPLGTGGKLFF,TGTGCCAGCAGTCCATTAGGGACTGGGGGGAAACTGTTTTTT
NA,TRBJ1-1,NA,TRBV6-2/TRBV6-3,CASSYSNYQGMNTEAFF,TGTGCCAGCAGTTACTCGAATTATCAGGGGATGAACACTGAAGCTTTCTTT
NA,TRBJ2-2,NA,TRBV7-2,CAGGGSVAGELFF,TGTGCCGGCGGGGGCTCGGTAGCCGGGGAGCTGTTTTTT
NA,TRBJ2-3,few,TRBV20-1,CSARLDGTDTQYF,TGCAGTGCTAGGCTTGATGGCACAGATACGCAGTATTTT
TRBD2,TRBJ2-1,NA,TRBV20-1,CSAWTSGYNEQFF,TGCAGTGCTTGGACTAGCGGTTACAATGAGCAGTTCTTC
NA,TRBJ1-2,few,TRBV19,CASSMRDYGYTF,TGTGCCAGTAGTATGAGGGACTATGGCTACACCTTC
TRBD1,TRBJ1-2,NA,TRBV2,CASSSGTGTYGYTF,TGTGCCAGCAGTTCCGGGACAGGAACCTATGGCTACACCTTC
TRBD1,TRBJ2-3,NA,TRBV6-1,CASRKGQATRSTQYF,TGTGCCAGCAGGAAGGGACAGGCCACGAGGAGTACGCAGTATTTT